What follows are 21 T cell receptor beta chains derived from one specimen sequenced in a study of blood T cell repertoires in COVID-19. Profiling relied on immunoSEQ multiplex PCR, and the TCRdb table lists in-frame clones only, not all of them. The table includes about 350,000 clones, around 88% detected once. Sequencing was carried out using peripheral blood. All receptors come from a woman in her fifties or sixties with COVID-19, enrolled during active disease.

This chain connects TRBV7-9 to TRBJ2-6, with 10 bases lining up with TRBD1. Germline CDR1 SEHNR, CDR2 FQNEAQ (reference sequence). The CDR3 runs to 17 residues. V trimming: 6 bases; J trimming: 4 bases; junction bases outside the gene matches: 9. For the CDR3, the DNA is TGTGCCAGCAGTCCACCGGGACAGGGGAGCGGGGCCAACGTCCTGACTTTC. Translated, it gives CASSPPGQGSGANVLTF.

The chain is built from TRBV7-9 and TRBJ2-5, with D unclear. V lost 3 bases to trimming and J lost 0 bases, with 8 bases between them. This CDR3 is 14 amino acids long. Germline V gene lookup returns CDR1 SEHNR and CDR2 FQNEAQ (reference sequence). CDR3 sequence reads: CASSLGQYQETQYF. DNA for the CDR3: TGTGCCAGCAGCTTGGGCCAGTACCAAGAGACCCAGTACTTC.

The rearrangement uses TRBV19 and TRBJ2-7, with TRBD1 identical over 7 bases. The trim removed 4 bases at V and 2 bases at J, leaving 5 bases unmatched. The germline V gene encodes CDR1 LNHDA and CDR2 SQIVND (reference sequence). The CDR3 covers 14 residues. This CDR3 is CASSTQTGTYEQYF. In DNA, the CDR3 is TGTGCCAGTAGTACCCAGACAGGGACCTACGAGCAGTACTTC.

The V and J genes are TRBV4-3 and TRBJ2-1; 8 nucleotides line up with TRBD2. CDR3 size: 14 residues. CDR1 LGHNA and CDR2 YSLEER come from the germline V gene. V lost 4 bases, J lost 6 bases, and 5 bases stayed unmatched. CDR3 sequence: CASSPGGGFNEQFF. The CDR3, as DNA: TGCGCCAGCAGCCCCGGGGGGGGTTTCAATGAGCAGTTCTTC.

This chain links TRBV2 with TRBJ2-7; D may be TRBD2 (6 bases). The length of the CDR3 is 13 residues. V was trimmed by 6 bases and J by 2 bases, leaving 11 bases between them. Germline CDR1 SNHLY, CDR2 FYNNEI. CDR3 amino acids: CASRGGETYEQYF. The CDR3 bases are TGTGCCAGCAGGGGGGGAGAGACCTACGAGCAGTACTTC.

This chain uses TRBV5-5 with TRBJ2-1, with 7 bases that match TRBD1. Trimming cost V 4 bases and J 4 bases; bases outside gene matches: 5. This CDR3 spans 14 amino acids. The germline CDR1 and CDR2 sequences are SGHKS and YYEKEE (reference sequence). The CDR3 DNA reads TGTGCCAGCAGCCCGACAGGGTCGTACAATGAGCAGTTCTTC. It yields the protein CASSPTGSYNEQFF.

The gene calls are TRBV2 and TRBJ1-1; D is uncertain. Germline V lookup: CDR1 SNHLY, CDR2 FYNNEI. This CDR3 contains 11 residues. The V gene lost 7 bases and the J gene lost 8 bases, with 11 bases spanning the gap. CDR3: CASNLGYEAFF. In DNA form, the CDR3 reads TGTGCCAGCAACCTCGGTTACGAAGCTTTCTTT.

The V and J genes are TRBV5-1 and TRBJ1-2; 7 bases align to TRBD1. Germline CDR1 and CDR2: SGHRS and YFSETQ. The CDR3 extends over 15 amino acids. V lost 0 bases, J lost 2 bases, and 4 bases stayed unmatched. In DNA, the CDR3 is TGCGCCAGCAGCTTGGCCGCGACAGGGAACTATGGCTACACCTTC. Protein sequence: CASSLAATGNYGYTF. The full variable domain, with the rest looked up from reference TRBV5-1 and TRBJ1-2, is KAGVTQTPRYLIKTRGQQVTLSCSPISGHRSVSWYQQTPGQGLQFLFEYFSETQRNKGNFPGRFSGRQFSNSRSEMNVSTLELGDSALYLCASSLAATGNYGYTFGSGTRLTVV.

This clone turned up a few times. V is TRBV30 and J is TRBJ2-1; TRBD2 matches 7 bases. Losses at the gene ends were 1 base for V and 7 bases for J; bases not matched to a gene: 1. The CDR3 sequence is 12 residues long. Germline V gene lookup returns CDR1 GTSNPN and CDR2 SVGIG (reference sequence). CDR3 coding DNA: TGTGCCTGGAGTGGGGGGGGAAATGAGCAGTTCTTC. Its protein is CAWSGGGNEQFF.

The rearrangement links TRBV7-2 to TRBJ1-1; D is unresolved. This CDR3 comprises 13 residues. Trimming stripped 4 bases from V and 0 bases from J, with 6 bases between. Germline V gene sequence: CDR1 SGHTA, CDR2 FQGNSA. The CDR3 region is CASSYGVNTEAFF. CDR3 in DNA: TGTGCCAGCAGCTACGGAGTGAACACTGAAGCTTTCTTT. Full variable domain (rest looked up from reference TRBV7-2 and TRBJ1-1): GAGVSQSPSNKVTEKGKDVELRCDPISGHTALYWYRQSLGQGLEFLIYFQGNSAPDKSGLPSDRFSAERTGGSVSTLTIQRTQQEDSAVYLCASSYGVNTEAFFGQGTRLTVV.

This clone has a single count. This chain connects TRBV19 to TRBJ2-2, with a tentative D call TRBD2 (6 bases). Looked up from germline, CDR1 is LNHDA and CDR2 is SQIVND (reference sequence). This CDR3 region has 14 residues. V was pared by 8 bases and J by 0 bases, with 10 bases between. The CDR3 coding sequence is TGTGCCAGTCGGGCGGGGTCGAACACCGGGGAGCTGTTTTTT. It is translated as CASRAGSNTGELFF.

The V call is TRBV30, the J call TRBJ2-1; D perhaps matches TRBD2 (6 bases). Germline loops: CDR1 GTSNPN, CDR2 SVGIG (reference sequence). The CDR3 spans 14 residues. The V end lost 5 bases, the J end lost 0 bases, and 11 bases lay between the germline ends. The CDR3 reads CAWPRGDSYNEQFF. In DNA, the CDR3 is TGTGCCTGGCCGCGCGGGGACTCCTACAATGAGCAGTTCTTC.

This clone was observed a handful of times. The rearrangement joins TRBV13 to TRBJ1-1, with 10 positions matching TRBD1. The CDR3 has 15 amino acids. Losses at the gene ends were 4 bases for V and 5 bases for J; bases not matched to a gene: 7. Germline V gene data show CDR1 as PRHDT and CDR2 as FYEKMQ (reference sequence). CDR3 nucleotide sequence: TGTGCCAGCAGCTCCTATGGACAGGGGGATACTGAAGCTTTCTTT. It is translated as CASSSYGQGDTEAFF.

This clone was recorded only once. The chain uses TRBV21-1 and TRBJ1-6. TRBV21-1 is flagged as a pseudogene. The CDR3 is made up of 18 amino acids. CDR3 sequence: CASSKTQAGGSYNSPLHF. The CDR3 region has the DNA TGTGCCAGCAGCAAAACCCAGGCCGGGGGCTCCTATAATTCACCCCTCCACTTT.

The genes are TRBV25-1 and TRBJ1-2; possibly TRBD1 for D (6 bases). The CDR3 sequence is 16 residues long. Germline V CDR1 and CDR2: MGHDK, SYGVNS. V was shortened by 6 bases and J by 7 bases, with 24 bases between the two germline ends. The CDR3 reads CASSPTITGFWAGYTF. CDR3 in DNA: TGTGCCAGCAGCCCTACGATTACAGGGTTTTGGGCTGGCTACACCTTC.

A word on this clone: An end of the junction differs from the germline gene, which may be a read error. The chain combines TRBV3-1 (or the pseudogene TRBV3-2) with TRBJ2-3; 7 bases agree with TRBD2. Germline CDR1 and CDR2: LGHDT and YNNKEL (reference sequence). The CDR3 consists of 15 residues. The CDR3 sequence is CPSSPRPGGADTQYF. The CDR3 bases are TGTCCCAGCAGCCCACGACCGGGGGGAGCAGATACGCAGTATTTT.

The chain is built from TRBV6-4 and TRBJ1-2; the match to TRBD1 covers 7 bases. Germline loops: CDR1 MRHNA, CDR2 SNTAGT. With 4 bases clipped from V and 8 bases from J, the junction kept 4 bases outside the gene matches. CDR3 length: 12 residues. The CDR3 DNA sequence: TGTGCCAGCAGTGGACAGGGCTGGGGCTACACCTTC. The encoded protein is CASSGQGWGYTF.

The CDR3 is CASSALGGSGEQYF. In nucleotides, the CDR3 is TGTGCCAGCAGTGCCCTCGGGGGTTCGGGGGAGCAGTACTTC. The chain joins TRBV2 to TRBJ2-7; weak D call: TRBD2 (6 bases). This CDR3 has 14 amino acids. Per germline, CDR1 SNHLY and CDR2 FYNNEI. V dropped 4 bases and J dropped 7 bases, with 17 bases sitting between them. Full variable domain (rest looked up from reference TRBV2 and TRBJ2-7): EPEVTQTPSHQVTQMGQEVILRCVPISNHLYFYWYRQILGQKVEFLVSFYNNEISEKSEIFDDQFSVERPDGSNFTLKIRSTKLEDSAMYFCASSALGGSGEQYFGPGTRLTVT.

This clone has more than one count but fewer than ten. The gene calls are TRBV28 and TRBJ1-1; no definite D call. V shed 3 bases and J shed 6 bases, with 5 bases lying between them. This CDR3 has 11 amino acids. Germline values: CDR1 MDHEN, CDR2 SYDVKM. The CDR3 loop is CASSFGAEAFF. CDR3 coding DNA: TGTGCCAGCAGTTTTGGAGCTGAAGCTTTCTTT.

The V gene is TRBV9, the J gene TRBJ1-6; no definite D call. Germline-derived CDR1 and CDR2 are SGDLS and YYNGEE. This CDR3 is 14 amino acids long. V was trimmed by 3 bases and J by 7 bases, leaving 11 bases between them. The CDR3 here is CASSGASKNSPLHF. The CDR3 nucleotides read TGTGCCAGCAGCGGGGCCTCGAAGAATTCACCCCTCCACTTT.

The chain links TRBV6-6 to TRBJ1-1; 8 bases align to TRBD1. After removal of 2 bases from V and 11 bases from J, the junction contained 13 bases not matched to a gene. The length of the CDR3 is 15 residues. Germline CDR1 and CDR2: MNHNY and SVGAGI (reference sequence). Here the CDR3 DNA reads TGTGCCAGCAGTTACCCTGGACAGGGCAAATTAGAGGCTTTCTTT. This translates into CASSYPGQGKLEAFF.